This TCR beta chain emerged from a study of blood T cell repertoires in COVID-19. Study summary: From T cells, B-cell-depleted T cells, or PBMCs came the material, which was cDNA or gDNA.

In the study's own analysis: Amplification of reference gene primers provided the estimated nucleated cell counts. TCRdb keeps only in-frame clones here, not all; method: immunoSEQ multiplex PCR. V and J calls and clone size are copied from that table; D and trimming were computed from the DNA. The sample includes around 42,000 clones, about 76% of them seen just once. In its sample, this clone was seen a few times. The germline V gene has CDR1 KGHSH and CDR2 LQKENI. The ends were cut back, 0 bases at V and 8 bases at J, with 14 bases in the middle. This CDR3 contains 16 residues. Source material: peripheral blood. This receptor was identified in a man between 65 and 79 years old with active or convalescent COVID-19. The gene calls are TRBV18 and TRBJ1-6, with D perhaps matching TRBD1 (5 bases). The CDR3 DNA sequence: TGTGCCAGCTCACCACCGAGTGGGGGACTCTATTCACCCCTCCACTTT. This encodes CASSPPSGGLYSPLHF.